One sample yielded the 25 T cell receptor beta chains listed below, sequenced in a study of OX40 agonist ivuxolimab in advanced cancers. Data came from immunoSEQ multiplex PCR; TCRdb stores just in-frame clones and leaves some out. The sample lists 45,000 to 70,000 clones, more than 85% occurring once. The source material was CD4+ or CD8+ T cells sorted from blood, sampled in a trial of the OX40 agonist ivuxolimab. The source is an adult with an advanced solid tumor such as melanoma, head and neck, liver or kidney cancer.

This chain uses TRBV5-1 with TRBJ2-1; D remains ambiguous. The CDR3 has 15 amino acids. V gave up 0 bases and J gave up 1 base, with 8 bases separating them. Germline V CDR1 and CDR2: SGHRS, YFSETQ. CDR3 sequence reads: CASSLGTQSYNEQFF. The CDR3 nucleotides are TGCGCCAGCAGCTTGGGGACCCAATCCTACAATGAGCAGTTCTTC.

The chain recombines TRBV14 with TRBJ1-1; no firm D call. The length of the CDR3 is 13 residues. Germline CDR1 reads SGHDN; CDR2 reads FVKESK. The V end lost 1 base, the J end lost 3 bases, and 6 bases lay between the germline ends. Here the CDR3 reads CASSQGAHTEAFF. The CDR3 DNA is TGTGCCAGCAGCCAAGGGGCCCACACTGAAGCTTTCTTT.

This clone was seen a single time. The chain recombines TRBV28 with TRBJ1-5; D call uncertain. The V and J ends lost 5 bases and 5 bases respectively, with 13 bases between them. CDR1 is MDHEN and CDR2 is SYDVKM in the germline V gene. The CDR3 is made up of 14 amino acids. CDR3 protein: CASSGKGGHQPQHF. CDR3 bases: TGTGCCAGCAGTGGCAAGGGAGGGCATCAGCCCCAGCATTTT. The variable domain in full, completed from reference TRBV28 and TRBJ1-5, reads DVKVTQSSRYLVKRTGEKVFLECVQDMDHENMFWYRQDPGLGLRLIYFSYDVKMKEKGDIPEGYSVSREKKERFSLILESASTNQTSMYLCASSGKGGHQPQHFGDGTRLSIL.

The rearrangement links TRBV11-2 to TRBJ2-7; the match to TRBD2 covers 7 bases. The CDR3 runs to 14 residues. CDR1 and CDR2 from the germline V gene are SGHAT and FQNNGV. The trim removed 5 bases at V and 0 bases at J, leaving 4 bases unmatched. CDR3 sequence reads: CASSPREDSYEQYF. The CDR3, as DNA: TGTGCCAGCAGCCCTCGGGAGGACTCCTACGAGCAGTACTTC.

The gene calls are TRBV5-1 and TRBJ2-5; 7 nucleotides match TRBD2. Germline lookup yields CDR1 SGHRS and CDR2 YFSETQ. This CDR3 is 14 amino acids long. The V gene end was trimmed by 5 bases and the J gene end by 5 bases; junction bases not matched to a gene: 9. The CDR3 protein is CASSLAAPGETQYF. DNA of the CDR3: TGCGCCAGCAGTCTAGCGGCTCCAGGGGAGACCCAGTACTTC.

This CDR3 is CAWSRREGRYEQYF. The CDR3 coding sequence is TGTGCCTGGAGTAGGAGGGAGGGCCGGTACGAGCAGTACTTC. The chain carries TRBV30 and TRBJ2-7; 7 nucleotides agree with TRBD2. The CDR3 covers 14 residues. J gave up 4 bases and V 2 bases, and 8 bases lay outside the gene matches. Germline V gene sequence: CDR1 GTSNPN, CDR2 SVGIG (reference sequence).

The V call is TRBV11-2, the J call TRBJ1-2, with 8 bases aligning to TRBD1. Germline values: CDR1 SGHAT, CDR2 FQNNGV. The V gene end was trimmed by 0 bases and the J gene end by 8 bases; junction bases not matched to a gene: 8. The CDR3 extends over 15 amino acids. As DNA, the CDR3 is TGTGCCAGCAGCTTAGATCGCGACAGGGGACGCGGCTACACCTTC. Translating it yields CASSLDRDRGRGYTF.

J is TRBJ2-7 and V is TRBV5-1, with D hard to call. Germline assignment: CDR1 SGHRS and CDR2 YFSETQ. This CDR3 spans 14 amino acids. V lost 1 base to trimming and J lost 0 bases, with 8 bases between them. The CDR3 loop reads CASSLTSSSYEQYF. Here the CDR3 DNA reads TGCGCCAGCAGCTTGACATCTAGCTCCTACGAGCAGTACTTC.

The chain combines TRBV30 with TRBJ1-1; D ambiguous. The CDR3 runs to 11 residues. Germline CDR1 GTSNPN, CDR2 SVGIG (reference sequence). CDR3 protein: CVATRNTEAFF. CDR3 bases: TGTGTCGCTACACGGAACACTGAAGCTTTCTTT.

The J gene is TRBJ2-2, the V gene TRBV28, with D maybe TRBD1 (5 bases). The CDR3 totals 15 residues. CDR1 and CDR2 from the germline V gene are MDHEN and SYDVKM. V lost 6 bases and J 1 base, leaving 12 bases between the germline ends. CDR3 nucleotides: TGTGCCAGCAGCCCCCCTGACAGGAACACCGGGGAGCTGTTTTTT. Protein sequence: CASSPPDRNTGELFF.

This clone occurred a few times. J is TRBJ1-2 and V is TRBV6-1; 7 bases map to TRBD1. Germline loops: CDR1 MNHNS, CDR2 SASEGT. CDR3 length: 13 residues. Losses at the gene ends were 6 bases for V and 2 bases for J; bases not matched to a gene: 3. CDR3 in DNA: TGTGCCAGCAGACCGGGACAGAACTATGGCTACACCTTC. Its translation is CASRPGQNYGYTF.

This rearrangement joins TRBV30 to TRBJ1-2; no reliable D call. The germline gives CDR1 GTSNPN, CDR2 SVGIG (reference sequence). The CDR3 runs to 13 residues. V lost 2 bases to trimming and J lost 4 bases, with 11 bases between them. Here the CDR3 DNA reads TGTGCCTGGAGTACCAGTTATGGCTATGGCTACACCTTC. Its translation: CAWSTSYGYGYTF.

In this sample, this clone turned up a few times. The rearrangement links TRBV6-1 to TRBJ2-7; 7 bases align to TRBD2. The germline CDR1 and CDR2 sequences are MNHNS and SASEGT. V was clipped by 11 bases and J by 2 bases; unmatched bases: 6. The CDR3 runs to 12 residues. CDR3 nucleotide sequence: TGTGCCGGCGGGGGTATAGCCTACGAGCAGTACTTC. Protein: CAGGGIAYEQYF.

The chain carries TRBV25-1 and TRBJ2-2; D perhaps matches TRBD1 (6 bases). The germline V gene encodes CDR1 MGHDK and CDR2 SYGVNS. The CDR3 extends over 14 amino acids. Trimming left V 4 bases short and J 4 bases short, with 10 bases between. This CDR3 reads CASSADRTTGELFF. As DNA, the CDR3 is TGTGCCAGCAGTGCGGACAGAACCACCGGGGAGCTGTTTTTT.

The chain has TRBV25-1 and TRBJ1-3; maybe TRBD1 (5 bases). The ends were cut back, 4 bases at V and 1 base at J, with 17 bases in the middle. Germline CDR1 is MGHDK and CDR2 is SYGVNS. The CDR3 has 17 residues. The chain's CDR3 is CASSASGWAGSGNTIYF. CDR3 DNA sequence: TGTGCCAGCAGTGCCTCCGGATGGGCAGGGTCTGGAAACACCATATATTTT. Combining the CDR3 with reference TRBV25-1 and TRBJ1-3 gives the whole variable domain EADIYQTPRYLVIGTGKKITLECSQTMGHDKMYWYQQDPGMELHLIHYSYGVNSTEKGDLSSESTVSRIRTEHFPLTLESARPSHTSQYLCASSASGWAGSGNTIYFGEGSWLTVV.

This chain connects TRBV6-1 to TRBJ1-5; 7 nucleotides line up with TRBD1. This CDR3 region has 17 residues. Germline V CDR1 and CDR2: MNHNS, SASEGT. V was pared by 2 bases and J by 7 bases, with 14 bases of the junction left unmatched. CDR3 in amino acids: CASSERAFDRVGQPQHF. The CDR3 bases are TGTGCCAGCAGTGAACGAGCTTTTGACAGGGTGGGCCAGCCCCAGCATTTT.

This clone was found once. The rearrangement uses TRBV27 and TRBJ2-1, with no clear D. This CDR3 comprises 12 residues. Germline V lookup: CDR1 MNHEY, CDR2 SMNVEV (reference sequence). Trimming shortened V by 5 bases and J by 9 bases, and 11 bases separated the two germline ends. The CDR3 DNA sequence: TGTGCCAGCAGTGACCGAGCCAGTGAGCAGTTCTTC. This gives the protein CASSDRASEQFF.

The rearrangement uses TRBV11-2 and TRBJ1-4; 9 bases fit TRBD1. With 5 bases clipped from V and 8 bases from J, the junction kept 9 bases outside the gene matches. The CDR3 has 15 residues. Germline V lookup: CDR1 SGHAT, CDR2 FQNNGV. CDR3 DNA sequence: TGTGCCAGCAGCCCCGGACAGGGGCCTGGAGAAAAACTGTTTTTT. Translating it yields CASSPGQGPGEKLFF. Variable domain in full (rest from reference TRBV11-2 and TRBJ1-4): EAGVAQSPRYKIIEKRQSVAFWCNPISGHATLYWYQQILGQGPKLLIQFQNNGVVDDSQLPKDRFSAERLKGVDSTLKIQPAKLEDSAVYLCASSPGQGPGEKLFFGSGTQLSVL.

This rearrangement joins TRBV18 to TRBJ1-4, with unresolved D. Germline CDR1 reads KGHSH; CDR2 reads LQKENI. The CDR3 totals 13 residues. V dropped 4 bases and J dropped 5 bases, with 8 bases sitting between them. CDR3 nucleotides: TGTGCCAGCTCACTTAGACCCAATGAAAAACTGTTTTTT. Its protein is CASSLRPNEKLFF.

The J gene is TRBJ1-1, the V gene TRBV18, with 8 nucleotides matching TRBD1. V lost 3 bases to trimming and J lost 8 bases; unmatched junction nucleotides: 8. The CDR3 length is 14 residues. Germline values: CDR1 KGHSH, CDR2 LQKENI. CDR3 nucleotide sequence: TGTGCCAGCTCACCGTGGGACAGGTCGCAGGAAGCTTTCTTT. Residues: CASSPWDRSQEAFF.

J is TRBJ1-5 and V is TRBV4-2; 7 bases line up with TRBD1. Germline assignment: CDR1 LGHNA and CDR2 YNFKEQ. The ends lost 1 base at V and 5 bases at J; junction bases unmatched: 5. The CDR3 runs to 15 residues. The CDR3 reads CASSQVQGSDQPQHF. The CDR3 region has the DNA TGTGCCAGCAGCCAAGTACAGGGGAGCGATCAGCCCCAGCATTTT.

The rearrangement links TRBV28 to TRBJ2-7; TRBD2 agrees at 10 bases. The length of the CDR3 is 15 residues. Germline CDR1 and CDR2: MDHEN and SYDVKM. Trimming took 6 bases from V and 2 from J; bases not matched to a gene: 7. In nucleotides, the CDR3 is TGTGCCAGCAGCTCCCCTAGCGGGGGCCCCTACGAGCAGTACTTC. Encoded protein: CASSSPSGGPYEQYF.

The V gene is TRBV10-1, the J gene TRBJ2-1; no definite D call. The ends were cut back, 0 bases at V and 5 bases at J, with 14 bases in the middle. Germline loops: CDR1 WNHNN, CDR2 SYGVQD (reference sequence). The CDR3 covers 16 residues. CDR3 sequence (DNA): TGCGCCAGCAGTGAGTCTGGCCACCCAACAGACAATGAGCAGTTCTTC. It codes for CASSESGHPTDNEQFF.

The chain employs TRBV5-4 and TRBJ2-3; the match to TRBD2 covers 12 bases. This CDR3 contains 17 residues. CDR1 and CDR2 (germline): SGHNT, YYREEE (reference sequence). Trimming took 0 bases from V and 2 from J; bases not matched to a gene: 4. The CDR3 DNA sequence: TGTGCCAGCAGCTTGGCTCTAGCGGGAGGGCCCACAGATACGCAGTATTTT. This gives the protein CASSLALAGGPTDTQYF.

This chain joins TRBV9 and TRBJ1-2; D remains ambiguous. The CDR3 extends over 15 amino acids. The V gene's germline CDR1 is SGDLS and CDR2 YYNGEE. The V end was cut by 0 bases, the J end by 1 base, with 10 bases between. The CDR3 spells CASSVASRGNYGYTF. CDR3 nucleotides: TGTGCCAGCAGCGTAGCTTCCCGGGGTAACTATGGCTACACCTTC.